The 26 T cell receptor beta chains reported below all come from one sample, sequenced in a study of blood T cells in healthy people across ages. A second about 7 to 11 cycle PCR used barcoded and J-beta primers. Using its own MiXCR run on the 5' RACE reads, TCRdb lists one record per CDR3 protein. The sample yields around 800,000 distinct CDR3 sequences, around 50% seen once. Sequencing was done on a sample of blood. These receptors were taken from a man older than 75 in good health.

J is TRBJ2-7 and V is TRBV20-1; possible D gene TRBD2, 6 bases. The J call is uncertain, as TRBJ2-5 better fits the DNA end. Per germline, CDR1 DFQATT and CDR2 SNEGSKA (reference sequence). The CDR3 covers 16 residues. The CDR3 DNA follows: TGCAGTGCTCTACCTTTCGATGGGAGGAACCAAGAGACCCAGTACTTC. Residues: CSALPFDGRNQETQYF.

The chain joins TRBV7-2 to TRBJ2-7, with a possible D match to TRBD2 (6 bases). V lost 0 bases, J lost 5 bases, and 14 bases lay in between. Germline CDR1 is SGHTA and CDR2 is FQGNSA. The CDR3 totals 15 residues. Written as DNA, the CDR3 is TGTGCCAGCAGCTTAGCGCACACTGGCGGGAACGAGCAGTACTTC. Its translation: CASSLAHTGGNEQYF.

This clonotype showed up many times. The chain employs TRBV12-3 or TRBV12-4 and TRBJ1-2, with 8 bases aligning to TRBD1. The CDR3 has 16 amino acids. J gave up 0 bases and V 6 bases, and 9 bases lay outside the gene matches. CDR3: CASSQTGTGTNYGYTF. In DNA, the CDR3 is TGTGCCAGCAGCCAAACCGGGACAGGAACTAACTATGGCTACACCTTC.

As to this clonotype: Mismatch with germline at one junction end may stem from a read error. CDR3 in amino acids: CAGSLGIAGVRETQYF. The CDR3 region has the DNA TGTGCCGGCAGCTTAGGGATCGCGGGGGTTCGAGAGACCCAGTACTTC. The chain employs TRBV7-2 and TRBJ2-5; 7 bases fit TRBD2. The CDR3 is 16 residues long. The V gene's germline CDR1 is SGHTA and CDR2 FQGNSA. Combining the CDR3 with reference TRBV7-2 and TRBJ2-5 gives the whole variable domain GAGVSQSPSNKVTEKGKDVELRCDPISGHTALYWYRQSLGQGLEFLIYFQGNSAPDKSGLPSDRFSAERTGGSVSTLTIQRTQQEDSAVYLCAGSLGIAGVRETQYFGPGTRLLVL.

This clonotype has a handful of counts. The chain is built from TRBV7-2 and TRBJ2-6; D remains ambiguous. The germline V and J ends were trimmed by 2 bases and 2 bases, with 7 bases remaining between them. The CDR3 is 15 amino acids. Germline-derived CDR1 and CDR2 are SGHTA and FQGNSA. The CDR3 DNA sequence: TGTGCCAGCAGCTTATACTATGCTGGGGCCAACGTCCTGACTTTC. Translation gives CASSLYYAGANVLTF.

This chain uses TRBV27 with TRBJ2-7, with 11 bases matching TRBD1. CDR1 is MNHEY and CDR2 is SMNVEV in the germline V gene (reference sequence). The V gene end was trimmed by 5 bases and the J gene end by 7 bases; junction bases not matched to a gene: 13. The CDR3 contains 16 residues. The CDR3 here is CASSGQGTGGRNEQYF. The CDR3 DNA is TGTGCCAGCAGTGGCCAAGGGACAGGGGGTCGAAATGAGCAGTACTTC.

CDR3 sequence reads: CASSNRKRRDTEAFF. The CDR3 region has the DNA TGTGCCAGCAGCAATCGGAAAAGAAGGGACACTGAAGCTTTCTTT. The rearrangement links TRBV13 to TRBJ1-1, with D unclear. The CDR3 has 15 residues. From germline, CDR1 is PRHDT and CDR2 FYEKMQ (reference sequence). V was clipped by 5 bases and J by 3 bases, with 16 bases between them.

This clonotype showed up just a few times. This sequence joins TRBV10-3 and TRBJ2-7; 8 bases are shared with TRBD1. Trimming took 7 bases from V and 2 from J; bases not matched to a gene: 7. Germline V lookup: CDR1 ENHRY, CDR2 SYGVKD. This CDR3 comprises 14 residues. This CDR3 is CAIMPGQGAYEQYF. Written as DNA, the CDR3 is TGTGCCATCATGCCTGGACAGGGAGCCTACGAGCAGTACTTC.

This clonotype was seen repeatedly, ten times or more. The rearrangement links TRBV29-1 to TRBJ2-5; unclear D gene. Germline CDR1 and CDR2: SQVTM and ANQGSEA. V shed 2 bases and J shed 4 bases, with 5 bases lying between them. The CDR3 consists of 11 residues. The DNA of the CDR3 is TGCAGCGTTGAAAAGGCAGAGACCCAGTACTTC. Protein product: CSVEKAETQYF.

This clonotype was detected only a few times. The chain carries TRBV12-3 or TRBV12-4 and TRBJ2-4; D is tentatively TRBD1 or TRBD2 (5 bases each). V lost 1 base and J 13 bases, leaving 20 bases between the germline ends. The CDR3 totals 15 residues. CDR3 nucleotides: TGTGCCAGCAGTTTAGGGTCTTGGCGTCTAGGGGAGCAGTACTTC. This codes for CASSLGSWRLGEQYF.

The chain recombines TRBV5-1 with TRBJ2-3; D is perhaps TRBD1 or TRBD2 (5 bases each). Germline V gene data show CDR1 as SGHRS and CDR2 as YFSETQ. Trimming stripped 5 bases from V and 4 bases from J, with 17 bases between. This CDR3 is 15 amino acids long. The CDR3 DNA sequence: TGCGCCAGCAGACCTTTAAGGGGAGTGGCAGATACGCAGTATTTT. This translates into CASRPLRGVADTQYF.

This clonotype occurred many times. The CDR3 DNA reads as TGCGCCAGCAGCCAAGAGACCCGGGGGAACACTGAAGCTTTCTTT. As protein: CASSQETRGNTEAFF. The rearrangement links TRBV4-1 to TRBJ1-1; D unresolved. The CDR3 is made up of 15 amino acids. Trimming cost V 0 bases and J 1 base, with 9 bases left between them. Per germline, CDR1 MGHRA and CDR2 YSYEKL.

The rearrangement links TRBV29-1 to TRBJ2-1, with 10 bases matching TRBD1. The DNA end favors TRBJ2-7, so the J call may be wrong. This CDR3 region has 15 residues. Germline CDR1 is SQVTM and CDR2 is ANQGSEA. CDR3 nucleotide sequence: TGCAGCGTTGAGTCCGGGACAGGGGTTCTCAATGAGCAGTACTTC. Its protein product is CSVESGTGVLNEQYF.

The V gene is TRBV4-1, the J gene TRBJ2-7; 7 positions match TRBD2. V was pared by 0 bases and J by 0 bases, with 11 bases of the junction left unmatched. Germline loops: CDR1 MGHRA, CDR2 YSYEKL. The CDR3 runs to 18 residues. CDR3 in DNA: TGCGCCAGCAGCCAAGAATCGGTCACTAGCGCGAGCTCCTACGAGCAGTACTTC. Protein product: CASSQESVTSASSYEQYF.

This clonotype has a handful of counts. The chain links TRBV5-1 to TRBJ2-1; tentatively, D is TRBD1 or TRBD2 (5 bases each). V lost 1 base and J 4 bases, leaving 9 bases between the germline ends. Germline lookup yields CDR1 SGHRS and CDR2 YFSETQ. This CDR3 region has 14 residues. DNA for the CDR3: TGCGCCAGCAGCTTGTTGGGGGTATACAATGAGCAGTTCTTC. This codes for CASSLLGVYNEQFF.

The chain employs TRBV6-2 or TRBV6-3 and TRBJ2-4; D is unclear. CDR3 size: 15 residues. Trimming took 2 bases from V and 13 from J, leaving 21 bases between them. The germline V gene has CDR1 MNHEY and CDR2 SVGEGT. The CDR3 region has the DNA TGTGCCAGCAGTTACCAGTTCGACTTCGCGGAAGAGCAGTACTTC. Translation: CASSYQFDFAEEQYF.

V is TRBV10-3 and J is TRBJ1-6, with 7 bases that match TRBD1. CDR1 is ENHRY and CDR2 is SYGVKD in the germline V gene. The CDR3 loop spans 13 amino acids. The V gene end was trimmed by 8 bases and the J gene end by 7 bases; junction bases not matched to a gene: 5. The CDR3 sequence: CAIRGTDNSPLHF. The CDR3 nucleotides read TGTGCCATCCGCGGGACAGACAATTCACCCCTCCACTTT.

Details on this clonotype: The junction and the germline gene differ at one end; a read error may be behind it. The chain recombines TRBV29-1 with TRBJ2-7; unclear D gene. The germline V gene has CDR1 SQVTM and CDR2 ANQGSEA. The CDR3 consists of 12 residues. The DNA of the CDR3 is TGCAGCGTAGAAGCCAGGAGCTACGAGCAGTACTTC. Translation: CSVEARSYEQYF.

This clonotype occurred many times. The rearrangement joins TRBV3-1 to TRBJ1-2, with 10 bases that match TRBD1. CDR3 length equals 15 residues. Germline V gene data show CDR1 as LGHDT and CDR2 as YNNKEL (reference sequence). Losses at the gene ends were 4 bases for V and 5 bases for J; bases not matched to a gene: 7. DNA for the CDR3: TGTGCCAGCAGCCCCGAGACAGGGGGCGTGTATGGCTACACCTTC. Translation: CASSPETGGVYGYTF.

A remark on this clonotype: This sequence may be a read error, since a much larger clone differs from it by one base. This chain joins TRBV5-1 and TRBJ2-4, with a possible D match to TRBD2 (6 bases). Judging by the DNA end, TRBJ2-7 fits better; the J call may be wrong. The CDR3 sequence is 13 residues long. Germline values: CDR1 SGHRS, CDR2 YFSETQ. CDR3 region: CVSSLSRGGEQYF. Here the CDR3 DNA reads TGCGTCAGCAGCTTGTCCCGGGGAGGCGAGCAGTACTTC.

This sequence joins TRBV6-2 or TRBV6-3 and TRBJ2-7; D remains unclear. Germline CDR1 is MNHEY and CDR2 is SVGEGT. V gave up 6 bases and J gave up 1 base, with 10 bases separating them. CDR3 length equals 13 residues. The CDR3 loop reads CASSPQASYEQYF. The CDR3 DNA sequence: TGTGCCAGCAGCCCCCAGGCTTCCTACGAGCAGTACTTC.

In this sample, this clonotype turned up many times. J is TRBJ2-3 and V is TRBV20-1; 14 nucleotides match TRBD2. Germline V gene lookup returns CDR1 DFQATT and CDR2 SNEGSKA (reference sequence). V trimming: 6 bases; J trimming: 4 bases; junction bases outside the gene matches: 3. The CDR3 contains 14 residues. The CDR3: CSARGLAGADTQYF. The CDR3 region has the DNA TGCAGTGCACGGGGACTAGCGGGAGCAGATACGCAGTATTTT.

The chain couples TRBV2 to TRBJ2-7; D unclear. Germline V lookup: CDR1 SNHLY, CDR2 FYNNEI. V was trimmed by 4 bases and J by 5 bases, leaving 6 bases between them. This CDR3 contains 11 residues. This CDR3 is CASSGEDEQYF. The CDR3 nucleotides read TGTGCCAGCAGTGGAGAGGACGAGCAGTACTTC.

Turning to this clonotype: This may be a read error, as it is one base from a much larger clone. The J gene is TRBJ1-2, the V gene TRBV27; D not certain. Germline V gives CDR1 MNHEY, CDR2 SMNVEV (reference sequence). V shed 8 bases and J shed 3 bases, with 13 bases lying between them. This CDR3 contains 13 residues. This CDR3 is CASGDRDDYGYTF. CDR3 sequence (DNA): TGTGCCAGCGGAGATCGGGATGACTATGGCTACACCTTC.

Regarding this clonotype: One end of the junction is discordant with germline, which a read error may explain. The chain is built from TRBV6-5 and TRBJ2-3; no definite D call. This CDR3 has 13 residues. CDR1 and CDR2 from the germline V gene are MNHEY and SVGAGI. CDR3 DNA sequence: TGTGCAAGCAGCATAAAAATAGAAGATACGCAGTATTTT. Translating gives CASSIKIEDTQYF.

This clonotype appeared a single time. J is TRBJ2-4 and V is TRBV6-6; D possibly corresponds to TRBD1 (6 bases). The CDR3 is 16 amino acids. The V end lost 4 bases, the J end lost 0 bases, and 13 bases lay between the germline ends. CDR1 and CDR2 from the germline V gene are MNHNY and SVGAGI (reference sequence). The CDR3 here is CASSFGQQLAKNIQYF. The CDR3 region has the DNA TGTGCCAGCAGTTTTGGACAGCAACTAGCCAAAAACATTCAGTACTTC.